This T cell receptor (beta chain) originates from a study of response to subunit inactivated influenza vaccine. There are 13 residues in the CDR3. The germline V gene encodes CDR1 SGHTA and CDR2 FQGNSA. Trimming stripped 4 bases from V and 1 base from J, with 6 bases between. TCRdb processed the RT-PCR reads anew with MiXCR; each CDR3 protein has one entry. The sample has some 800,000 distinct CDR3 sequences, 21% seen once. Only a few counts were recorded for this clonotype. Its specificity is not known. Whole-study findings and limits: T cells newly recruited by each seasonal influenza vaccination are few, the authors suggested.

This sequence originates from a man in his fifties who received an inactivated influenza vaccine. The V gene is TRBV7-2, the J gene TRBJ2-3, with D unresolved. The sample consisted of PBMCs from blood, taken more than 4 days after vaccination. CDR3 sequence: CASSSTRTDTQYF. CDR3 nucleotide sequence: TGTGCCAGCAGCTCGACTCGCACAGATACGCAGTATTTT.